This TCR beta chain was sequenced during a study of blood T cell repertoires in COVID-19. Study background: Samples taken during acute and convalescent COVID-19 were collected in the United States, Italy and Spain.

Authors' analysis steps: The authors estimated nucleated cell counts from reference gene primer amplification. Sequenced by immunoSEQ multiplex PCR; TCRdb stores in-frame clones only, minus some. The DNA was the basis for D and trimming; V, J and clone size are from that table. The table lists 200,000 to 300,000 clones, 80% to 85% of them singletons. Sample: peripheral blood. The receptor comes from a man aged 40-49 years with acute or convalescent COVID-19.

The CDR3 DNA reads as TGTGCCATCAGTGAGCCCCCGGGACAGGGTCCGGACTATGGCTACACCTTC. Translated, it gives CAISEPPGQGPDYGYTF. The V gene is TRBV10-3, the J gene TRBJ1-2; 9 bases fit TRBD1. The CDR3 spans 17 residues. CDR1 is ENHRY and CDR2 is SYGVKD in the germline V gene. V trimming: 2 bases; J trimming: 3 bases; junction bases outside the gene matches: 10.